This entry describes one T cell receptor (beta chain). The data originate from a study of shared clonotypes between healthy human individuals. Study-level background: Aged between 18 and 49, the donors were a couple of women and three men.

Cells designated naive CD8 were CD45RO-negative and were positively selected for CCR7, with terminally differentiated effector memory CD45RA+ cells excluded. TCRdb keeps only in-frame clones here, not all; method: immunoSEQ multiplex PCR. The data show about 680,000 clones, about 91% seen once. The sample consisted of naive CD8+ T cells sorted from blood. This TCR derives from a young man in good health.

CDR3 DNA: TGTGCCAGCAGCGTCCGGGACTGGGGCTTCGAGCAGTACTTC. Protein: CASSVRDWGFEQYF. The gene calls are TRBV7-2 and TRBJ2-7; tentatively, D is TRBD2 (6 bases). V gave up 5 bases and J gave up 6 bases, with 17 bases separating them. The germline CDR1 and CDR2 sequences are SGHTA and FQGNSA. This CDR3 has 14 amino acids.